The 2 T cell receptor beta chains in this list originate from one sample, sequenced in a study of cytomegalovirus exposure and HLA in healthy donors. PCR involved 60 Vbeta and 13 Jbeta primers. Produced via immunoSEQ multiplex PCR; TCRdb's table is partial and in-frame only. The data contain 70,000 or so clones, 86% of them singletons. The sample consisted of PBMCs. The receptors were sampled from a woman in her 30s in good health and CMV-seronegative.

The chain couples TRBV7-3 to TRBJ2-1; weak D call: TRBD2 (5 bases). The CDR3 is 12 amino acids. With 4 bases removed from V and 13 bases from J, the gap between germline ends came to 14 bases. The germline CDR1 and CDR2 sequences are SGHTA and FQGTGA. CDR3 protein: CASSYARGTQFF. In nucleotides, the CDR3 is TGTGCCAGCAGCTACGCCCGGGGTACCCAGTTCTTC.

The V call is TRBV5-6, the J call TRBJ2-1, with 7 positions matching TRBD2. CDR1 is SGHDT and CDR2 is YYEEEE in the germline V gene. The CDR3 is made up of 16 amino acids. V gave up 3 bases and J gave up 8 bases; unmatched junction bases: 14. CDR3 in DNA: TGTGCCAGCAGCTGGCGAATGATAGGACTAGTCGATGAGCAGTTCTTC. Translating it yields CASSWRMIGLVDEQFF.